This T cell receptor beta chain appears in the sequencing data of a study of T cell repertoires in cytomegalovirus infection. TCRdb reanalysed the reads using MiXCR and keeps one entry per CDR3 protein. The sample yields 400,000 or so distinct CDR3 sequences, roughly 20% seen once. Trimming stripped 3 bases from V and 3 bases from J, with 8 bases between. The CDR3 spans 14 residues. Per germline, CDR1 KGHDR and CDR2 SFDVKD. This rearrangement joins TRBV24-1 to TRBJ2-1; D is ambiguous. The sequence was collected from a human donor in good health (CMV status not recorded). Some clones in this sample may be carry-over from other donors' samples. Sequenced input: PBMCs. CDR3 DNA: TGTGCCACCAGTGATCCCAGTGGCTACAATGAGCAGTTCTTC. The encoded protein is CATSDPSGYNEQFF.